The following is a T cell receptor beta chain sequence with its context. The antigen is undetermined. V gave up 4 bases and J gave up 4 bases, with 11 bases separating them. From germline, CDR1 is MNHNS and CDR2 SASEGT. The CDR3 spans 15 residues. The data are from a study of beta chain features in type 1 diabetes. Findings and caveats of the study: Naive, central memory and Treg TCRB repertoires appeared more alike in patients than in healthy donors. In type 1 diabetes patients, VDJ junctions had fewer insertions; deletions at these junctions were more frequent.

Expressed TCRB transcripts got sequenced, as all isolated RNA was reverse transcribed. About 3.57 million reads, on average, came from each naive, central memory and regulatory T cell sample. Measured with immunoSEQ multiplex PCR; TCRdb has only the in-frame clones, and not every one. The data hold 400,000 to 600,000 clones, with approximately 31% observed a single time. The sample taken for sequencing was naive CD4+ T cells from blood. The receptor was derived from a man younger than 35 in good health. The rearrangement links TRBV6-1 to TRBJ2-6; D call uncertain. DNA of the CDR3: TGTGCCAGCAGTGGGGTCCACTTCGGGGCCAACGTCCTGACTTTC. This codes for CASSGVHFGANVLTF.